Shown below are 21 T cell receptor beta chains from a single sample sequenced in a study of CD8+CD57+ T cells in acquired aplastic anemia. Patients sequenced had flow cytometry evidence of CD8+CD57+ cell expansion. The template for TCR beta VDJ and CDR3 sequence profiling was genomic DNA. TCRdb reanalysed the reads using MiXCR and keeps one entry per CDR3 protein. This table has around 200,000 distinct CDR3 sequences, 55% to 65% appearing once. Sequencing used sorted CD4+, CD8+, or CD8+CD57+ T cells (not recorded which) from PBMCs. The receptors stem from a human donor with aplastic anemia.

This clonotype was found once. CDR3: CASSSSTGKDNYGYTF. The CDR3 region has the DNA TGTGCCAGCAGCTCGTCGACGGGAAAAGATAACTATGGCTACACCTTC. The V gene is TRBV7-2, the J gene TRBJ1-2; D call uncertain. The germline gives CDR1 SGHTA, CDR2 FQGNSA. The ends were cut back, 4 bases at V and 1 base at J, with 16 bases in the middle. There are 16 residues in the CDR3. Full variable domain (outside the CDR3, taken from reference TRBV7-2 and TRBJ1-2): GAGVSQSPSNKVTEKGKDVELRCDPISGHTALYWYRQSLGQGLEFLIYFQGNSAPDKSGLPSDRFSAERTGGSVSTLTIQRTQQEDSAVYLCASSSSTGKDNYGYTFGSGTRLTVV.

The rearrangement links TRBV7-9 to TRBJ1-1; tentative D call: TRBD1 (5 bases). Trimming removed 2 bases from V and 5 bases from J, with 15 bases in between. CDR3 size: 15 residues. CDR1 SEHNR and CDR2 FQNEAQ come from the germline V gene (reference sequence). The CDR3 DNA is TGTGCCAGCAGCTTAACTGAGCGTCGGGGGACTGAAGCTTTCTTT. Protein sequence: CASSLTERRGTEAFF.

The J gene is TRBJ2-5, the V gene TRBV2, with 9 bases identical to TRBD1. The CDR3 runs 15 residues. Trimming cost V 7 bases and J 4 bases; bases outside gene matches: 10. Germline assignment: CDR1 SNHLY and CDR2 FYNNEI. The CDR3 sequence: CASMFGDRVGETQYF. CDR3 DNA sequence: TGTGCCAGCATGTTCGGGGACAGGGTGGGAGAGACCCAGTACTTC. Full variable domain (rest looked up from reference TRBV2 and TRBJ2-5): EPEVTQTPSHQVTQMGQEVILRCVPISNHLYFYWYRQILGQKVEFLVSFYNNEISEKSEIFDDQFSVERPDGSNFTLKIRSTKLEDSAMYFCASMFGDRVGETQYFGPGTRLLVL.

A few counts support this clonotype. This rearrangement joins TRBV4-1 to TRBJ2-7, with TRBD1 matching over 7 bases. The CDR3 is 16 amino acids. V was clipped by 0 bases and J by 3 bases; unmatched bases: 8. Germline V gene data show CDR1 as MGHRA and CDR2 as YSYEKL. CDR3 coding DNA: TGCGCCAGCAGCCAAGATCAGGGGGACAGATACTACGAGCAGTACTTC. Amino acid sequence: CASSQDQGDRYYEQYF.

Comment on this clonotype: The germline gene is not matched at one end of the junction; a read error may be the cause. V is TRBV7-9 and J is TRBJ1-5, with D possibly matching TRBD1 (5 bases). The CDR3 consists of 17 residues. CDR1 SEHNR and CDR2 FQNEAQ come from the germline V gene (reference sequence). Written as DNA, the CDR3 is TGTGCCAGCAGTTTAGGGCAGGGAGTGAGGGGCAATCAGCCCCAGCATTTT. Amino acids: CASSLGQGVRGNQPQHF.

The chain combines TRBV25-1 with TRBJ1-2; D unclear. The CDR3 is 13 amino acids. Germline CDR1 reads MGHDK; CDR2 reads SYGVNS. V lost 6 bases and J 4 bases, leaving 12 bases between the germline ends. The CDR3, as DNA: TGTGCCAGCAGGTTATCGGGCAGCTATGGCTACACCTTC. Translating gives CASRLSGSYGYTF.

Many counts were recorded for this clonotype. The gene calls are TRBV7-9 and TRBJ2-6; TRBD1 matches 8 bases. Germline V CDR1 and CDR2: SEHNR, FQNEAQ (reference sequence). With V trimmed by 3 bases and J by 0 bases, 4 bases remained unmatched. The CDR3 consists of 17 residues. This chain's CDR3 is CASSFGQGGSGANVLTF. The CDR3 region has the DNA TGTGCCAGCAGCTTCGGACAGGGTGGCTCTGGGGCCAACGTCCTGACTTTC.

CDR3 nucleotide sequence: TGCGCCAGCAGCCAATCCGGGACAGGGTTCCGGTACACTGAAGCTTTCTTT. Translated: CASSQSGTGFRYTEAFF. V usage is TRBV5-1 and J usage is TRBJ1-1; 9 bases match TRBD1. The CDR3 length is 17 residues. The V gene's germline CDR1 is SGHRS and CDR2 YFSETQ. V dropped 4 bases and J dropped 3; count of bases not matched to a gene: 13.

This chain connects TRBV7-9 to TRBJ1-2; maybe TRBD1 (6 bases). This CDR3 region has 16 residues. The V end lost 5 bases, the J end lost 2 bases, and 18 bases lay between the germline ends. Per germline, CDR1 SEHNR and CDR2 FQNEAQ (reference sequence). CDR3 nucleotide sequence: TGTGCCAGCAGCCAACCTAGCGGGGGGGCCAACTATGGCTACACCTTC. Translated, it gives CASSQPSGGANYGYTF. The entire variable domain, with the rest obtained from reference TRBV7-9 and TRBJ1-2, is as follows: DTGVSQNPRHKITKRGQNVTFRCDPISEHNRLYWYRQTLGQGPEFLTYFQNEAQLEKSRLLSDRFSAERPKGSFSTLEIQRTEQGDSAMYLCASSQPSGGANYGYTFGSGTRLTVV.

The rearrangement links TRBV20-1 to TRBJ1-1; 7 nucleotides align to TRBD1. After removal of 3 bases from V and 3 bases from J, the junction contained 7 bases not matched to a gene. Germline V gene data show CDR1 as DFQATT and CDR2 as SNEGSKA (reference sequence). This CDR3 comprises 14 residues. The DNA for the CDR3 is TGCAGTGCTAGGAGGGGACAGTCCGACACTGAAGCTTTCTTT. As protein: CSARRGQSDTEAFF.

The rearrangement joins TRBV19 to TRBJ2-7, with 10 bases identical to TRBD2. This CDR3 region has 15 residues. Trimming cost V 2 bases and J 2 bases; bases outside gene matches: 3. Per the germline V gene, CDR1 is LNHDA and CDR2 is SQIVND (reference sequence). Here the CDR3 reads CASSITLAGPYEQYF. The DNA for the CDR3 is TGTGCCAGTAGTATAACACTAGCGGGACCCTACGAGCAGTACTTC.

The CDR3 sequence is CSVAPIASGNTIYF. The DNA of the CDR3 is TGCAGCGTTGCTCCGATTGCCTCTGGAAACACCATATATTTT. The chain employs TRBV29-1 and TRBJ1-3, with D unclear. Germline V gene data show CDR1 as SQVTM and CDR2 as ANQGSEA. The CDR3 sequence is 14 residues long. Trimming stripped 4 bases from V and 0 bases from J, with 10 bases between.

Comment on this clonotype: It is likely a read error, because the conserved phenylalanine at the end of the CDR3 is missing. The chain uses TRBV7-8 and TRBJ2-3; 9 bases line up with TRBD2. Per the germline V gene, CDR1 is SGHVS and CDR2 is FQNEAQ. The CDR3 extends over 18 amino acids. V shed 1 base and J 3 bases; nucleotides not matched to a gene: 11. The CDR3 coding sequence is TGTGCCAGCAGCTTAGGATTTGGCGGAGCGGGAGGTACAGATACGCAGTATCTT. It encodes CASSLGFGGAGGTDTQYL.

The rearrangement links TRBV25-1 to TRBJ2-5, with a possible D match to TRBD1 (5 bases). The germline V and J ends were trimmed by 6 bases and 4 bases, with 12 bases remaining between them. The CDR3 totals 13 residues. CDR1 MGHDK and CDR2 SYGVNS come from the germline V gene. The DNA for the CDR3 is TGTGCCAGCAGGTTGGGGCCGGGAGAGACCCAGTACTTC. As protein: CASRLGPGETQYF.

V and J are TRBV20-1 and TRBJ1-5; a possible D gene is TRBD1 (5 bases). The V end was cut by 1 base, the J end by 4 bases, with 8 bases between. Germline-derived CDR1 and CDR2 are DFQATT and SNEGSKA (reference sequence). The CDR3 contains 13 residues. The CDR3 here is CSARGAGNQPQHF. In DNA, the CDR3 is TGCAGTGCTAGAGGGGCAGGGAATCAGCCCCAGCATTTT.

The chain is built from TRBV7-9 and TRBJ2-6, with no clear D. This CDR3 contains 15 residues. Germline V gives CDR1 SEHNR, CDR2 FQNEAQ (reference sequence). Trimming cost V 3 bases and J 0 bases, with 6 bases left between them. The CDR3 DNA is TGTGCCAGCAGCTTCCTTAGCTCTGGGGCCAACGTCCTGACTTTC. Its translation: CASSFLSSGANVLTF.

The genes are TRBV10-3 and TRBJ2-3, with D uncertain. Germline V gives CDR1 ENHRY, CDR2 SYGVKD. The CDR3 loop spans 13 amino acids. Trimming left V 3 bases short and J 3 bases short, with 7 bases between. CDR3: CAISEALTDTQYF. CDR3 in DNA: TGTGCCATCAGTGAAGCCTTGACAGATACGCAGTATTTT.

The genes are TRBV2 and TRBJ2-3; 8 bases are shared with TRBD1. V shed 5 bases and J 1 base; nucleotides not matched to a gene: 8. Germline loops: CDR1 SNHLY, CDR2 FYNNEI. This CDR3 spans 16 amino acids. The CDR3 nucleotides are TGTGCCAGCAGTCCCCCGGCGGGACAGGGCACAGATACGCAGTATTTT. It encodes CASSPPAGQGTDTQYF.

In this sample, this clonotype turned up many times. J is TRBJ1-5 and V is TRBV19; D may be TRBD1 (5 bases). Trimming removed 5 bases from V and 3 bases from J, with 8 bases in between. Germline assignment: CDR1 LNHDA and CDR2 SQIVND (reference sequence). The CDR3 loop spans 13 amino acids. CDR3 sequence reads: CASSWGINQPQHF. CDR3 in DNA: TGTGCCAGTAGTTGGGGGATCAATCAGCCCCAGCATTTT.

The chain uses TRBV4-2 and TRBJ2-3; 7 nucleotides line up with TRBD2. CDR3 size: 16 residues. V gave up 0 bases and J gave up 2 bases; unmatched junction bases: 5. Germline values: CDR1 LGHNA, CDR2 YNFKEQ. The CDR3 DNA reads as TGTGCCAGCAGCCAAGAAGTCGGGGGGACCACAGATACGCAGTATTTT. Its translation: CASSQEVGGTTDTQYF.

This sequence joins TRBV20-1 and TRBJ2-3; weak D call: TRBD2 (5 bases). V was shortened by 0 bases and J by 3 bases, with 16 bases between the two germline ends. The CDR3 length is 16 residues. Germline loops: CDR1 DFQATT, CDR2 SNEGSKA (reference sequence). The CDR3 here is CSARDSGRFRTDTQYF. Written as DNA, the CDR3 is TGCAGTGCTAGAGACAGCGGAAGGTTTCGGACAGATACGCAGTATTTT.